This TCR beta chain was obtained from a study of T-cell reconstitution after alpha-beta-depleted transplantation in children. A library of TCRbeta sequences, prepared with unique molecular identifiers, was generated. Via MiXCR, TCRdb re-called the PCR reads, giving one row per CDR3 protein. The sample has more than 200,000 distinct CDR3 sequences, about 8.2% seen once. This clonotype has more than one count but fewer than ten. The CDR3 covers 18 residues. With 1 base clipped from V and 5 bases from J, the junction kept 9 bases outside the gene matches. Germline V gene sequence: CDR1 LGHNA, CDR2 YSLEER.

The source material was PBMCs, mostly from graft donor cells, sampled 360 days after TCRalphabeta/CD19-depleted stem cell transplant. The sequence came from a male patient between 2 and 15 years old who had a stem cell transplant for acute myeloid leukemia, so the T cells may come from the graft donor. The chain couples TRBV4-3 to TRBJ2-2; 11 bases are shared with TRBD2. CDR3 coding DNA: TGCGCCAGCAGCCAAGTACCGGGACTAGCGGAAAGAACCGGGGAGCTGTTTTTT. Its translation: CASSQVPGLAERTGELFF.